This T cell receptor (beta chain) derives from a study of blood T cell repertoires in COVID-19. Study summary: T cells, B-cell-depleted T cells, or PBMCs supplied cDNA or gDNA.

Only in-frame clones appear in the TCRdb table, and some are missing; sequencing was by immunoSEQ multiplex PCR. The sample holds 51,000 or so clones; roughly 89% are singletons and the top ten take around 9%. In this sample, this clone turned up a few times. This CDR3 comprises 14 residues. With 7 bases removed from V and 2 bases from J, the gap between germline ends came to 12 bases. Germline lookup yields CDR1 MNHEY and CDR2 SVGAGI. The receptor was isolated from a man aged 80 or over with active or convalescent COVID-19. The sequenced sample consisted of peripheral blood. The chain links TRBV6-5 to TRBJ1-3; no reliable D call. CDR3 DNA sequence: TGTGCCAGCATCTCACCAGGTACTGGAAACACCATATATTTT. Encoded protein: CASISPGTGNTIYF.